The clone carrying this T cell receptor (beta chain) was counted at least ten times. Its cognate antigen is unknown. These data originate in a study of metastatic and nonmetastatic thyroid tumors. About the research overall: From malignant and benign thyroid patients, repertoires in blood and in tumor or nodule tissue were compared. Findings and limits, study-wide: Reportedly, malignant thyroid tumors had significantly higher TCR beta diversity than benign nodules, in blood and tumor.

Before thyroid surgery, none of the patients had received any treatment. The CDR3 totals 12 residues. Germline-derived CDR1 and CDR2 are LNHDA and SQIVND (reference sequence). V was clipped by 8 bases and J by 5 bases, with 11 bases between them. Authors' data handling: CDR3 was compared across clinicopathological groups, and the resulting differences were used to build a distant-metastasis classifier for papillary thyroid cancer. TCRdb called clones again from the PCR reads with MiXCR. In this record, the V and J calls reflect TCRdb's handling and not the investigators' own analysis. The data contain around 15,000 clones, approximately 20% of them singletons.

V and J are TRBV19 and TRBJ2-3; D uncertain. The receptor was derived from a female donor with papillary thyroid cancer or a benign thyroid nodule (not recorded which). Some clones in this sample may be carry-over from other donors' samples. The sample comprised blood. The chain's CDR3 is CASGDEGDTQYF. DNA of the CDR3: TGTGCCAGTGGAGATGAAGGAGATACGCAGTATTTT. Looking up the rest from reference TRBV19 and TRBJ2-3 gives the full variable domain: DGGITQSPKYLFRKEGQNVTLSCEQNLNHDAMYWYRQDPGQGLRLIYYSQIVNDFQKGDIAEGYSVSREKKESFPLTVTSAQKNPTAFYLCASGDEGDTQYFGPGTRLTVL.